These 2 T cell receptor beta chains originate from one sample sequenced in a study of blood T cell repertoires in COVID-19. The protocol was immunoSEQ multiplex PCR, while the TCRdb copy is restricted to in-frame clones and leaves out a portion. In the table there are over 75,000 clones, about four fifths of which are singletons. The sequenced sample was peripheral blood. These receptors were collected from a human donor in a cohort sampled during active COVID-19.

V gene TRBV3-1 (or the pseudogene TRBV3-2) combines with J gene TRBJ1-1; D remains unclear. This CDR3 is built from 11 residues. V was shortened by 1 base and J by 11 bases, with 8 bases between the two germline ends. Germline V lookup: CDR1 LGHDT, CDR2 YNNKEL (reference sequence). The CDR3 spells CASSQARRAFF. CDR3 DNA sequence: TGTGCCAGCAGCCAAGCCCGGCGGGCTTTCTTT.

This sequence joins TRBV30 and TRBJ1-5, with D tentatively TRBD1 (5 bases). There are 12 residues in the CDR3. Germline lookup yields CDR1 GTSNPN and CDR2 SVGIG (reference sequence). V lost 3 bases and J lost 3, with 6 bases in between. CDR3 coding DNA: TGTGCCTGGAGGGACAACAATCAGCCCCAGCATTTT. Translated, it gives CAWRDNNQPQHF.